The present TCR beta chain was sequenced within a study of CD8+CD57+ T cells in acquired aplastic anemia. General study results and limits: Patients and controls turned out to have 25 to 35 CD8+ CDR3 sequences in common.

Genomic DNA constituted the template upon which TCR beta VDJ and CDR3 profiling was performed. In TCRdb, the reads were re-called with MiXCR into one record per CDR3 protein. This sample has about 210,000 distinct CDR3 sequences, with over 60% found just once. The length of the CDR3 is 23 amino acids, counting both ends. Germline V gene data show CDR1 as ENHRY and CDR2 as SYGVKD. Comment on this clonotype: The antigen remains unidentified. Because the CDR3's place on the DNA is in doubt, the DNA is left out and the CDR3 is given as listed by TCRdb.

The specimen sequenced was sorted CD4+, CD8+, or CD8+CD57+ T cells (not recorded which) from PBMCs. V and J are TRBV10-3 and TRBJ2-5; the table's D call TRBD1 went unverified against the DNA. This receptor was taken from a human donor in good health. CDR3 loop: CAISGRGREYATLKLSLDKAPDF.